The T cell receptor beta chain under discussion was sequenced for a study of T cell repertoires in cytomegalovirus infection. As for the study in general: Selected CMV epitopes included recently identified HLA-C-restricted ones as well as well-studied HLA-B-restricted ones. Indications came from public TCR beta signatures; they pointed to CMV infection and to a matching HLA type. Whole-study findings and limits: The study found HLA-C-restricted CMV-specific TCR beta clonotypes dominating the ex vivo response.

Germline CDR1 ENHRY, CDR2 SYGVKD. V was trimmed by 7 bases and J by 1 base, leaving 10 bases between them. This CDR3 has 13 amino acids. Turning to this clonotype: The antigen remains unidentified.

TCRdb processed the reads anew with MiXCR; each CDR3 protein has one entry. Seen here are about 740,000 distinct CDR3 sequences, approximately 33% observed once, and the top ten hold about 20%. Sequenced here: cultured PBMCs, sampled from culture after CMV antigen stimulation. This rearrangement joins TRBV10-3 to TRBJ1-1, with D possibly TRBD1 on 5 matching bases. The receptor was derived from a human donor in good health (CMV status not recorded). Some clones in this sample may be carry-over from other donors' samples. This chain's CDR3 is CAINPGTNTEAFF. CDR3 DNA: TGTGCCATCAACCCGGGGACGAACACTGAAGCTTTCTTT.